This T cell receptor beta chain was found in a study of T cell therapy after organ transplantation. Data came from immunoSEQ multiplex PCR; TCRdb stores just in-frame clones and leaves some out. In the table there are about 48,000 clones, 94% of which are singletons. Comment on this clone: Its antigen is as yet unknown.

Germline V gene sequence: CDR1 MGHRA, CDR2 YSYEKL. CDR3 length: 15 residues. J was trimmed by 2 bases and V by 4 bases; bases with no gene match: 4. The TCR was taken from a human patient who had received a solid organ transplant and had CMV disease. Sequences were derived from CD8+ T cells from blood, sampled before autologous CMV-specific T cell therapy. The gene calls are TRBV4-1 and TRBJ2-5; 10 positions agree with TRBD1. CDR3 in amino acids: CASSPMDRGQETQYF. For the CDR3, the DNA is TGCGCCAGCAGCCCTATGGACAGGGGGCAAGAGACCCAGTACTTC.